The T cell receptor beta chain described here comes from a study of CD8 T cells in ankylosing spondylitis. Findings and limits, study-wide: Disease-associated clonotypes exhibited CD8+ identity and were relatively infrequent in peripheral blood. A TCR beta motif of roughly 8 highly homologous variants seemed to mark ankylosing spondylitis blood. Earlier reports found some motif variants in synovial fluid and blood in reactive arthritis. Reports say disease-linked clones showed up significantly more in matched ankylosing spondylitis synovial fluid.

5'-RACE, quantitative and with molecular barcodes, yielded the TCR beta libraries. TCRdb reprocessed the 5' RACE reads with MiXCR, giving one entry per CDR3 protein. The table records approximately 540,000 distinct CDR3 sequences, roughly 12% of them present only once. The ends were cut back, 3 bases at V and 5 bases at J, with 14 bases in the middle. Germline-derived CDR1 and CDR2 are SGHRS and YFSETQ. The CDR3 is 14 residues long. This clonotype occurred a few times. Its antigen remains unidentified. The sample was blood, either unsorted or a sorted T cell fraction (not recorded which). The chain couples TRBV5-1 to TRBJ1-1; the D gene is possibly TRBD1 (6 bases). This sequence was found in a male donor with ankylosing spondylitis. Here the CDR3 reads CASSYLGGQTEAFF. CDR3 DNA sequence: TGCGCCAGCAGCTATCTCGGGGGGCAGACTGAAGCTTTCTTT.